This T cell receptor (beta chain) came from a study of CD8 T cells in ankylosing spondylitis. TCRdb ran MiXCR on the 5' RACE reads and lists one entry per CDR3 protein. This sample has around 150,000 distinct CDR3 sequences; 18% occur once, and the top ten carry roughly 8%. This clonotype has ten or more counts. V lost 6 bases and J 0 bases, leaving 10 bases between the germline ends. In germline, CDR1 is DFQATT, CDR2 SNEGSKA (reference sequence). The CDR3 totals 13 residues. The sample consisted of blood, either unsorted or a sorted T cell fraction (not recorded which). The clonotype originates from a male donor with ankylosing spondylitis or in good health (not recorded which). The chain joins TRBV20-1 to TRBJ2-3; D is uncertain. The CDR3 here is CSADWQSTDTQYF. Written as DNA, the CDR3 is TGCAGTGCCGATTGGCAGAGCACAGATACGCAGTATTTT.